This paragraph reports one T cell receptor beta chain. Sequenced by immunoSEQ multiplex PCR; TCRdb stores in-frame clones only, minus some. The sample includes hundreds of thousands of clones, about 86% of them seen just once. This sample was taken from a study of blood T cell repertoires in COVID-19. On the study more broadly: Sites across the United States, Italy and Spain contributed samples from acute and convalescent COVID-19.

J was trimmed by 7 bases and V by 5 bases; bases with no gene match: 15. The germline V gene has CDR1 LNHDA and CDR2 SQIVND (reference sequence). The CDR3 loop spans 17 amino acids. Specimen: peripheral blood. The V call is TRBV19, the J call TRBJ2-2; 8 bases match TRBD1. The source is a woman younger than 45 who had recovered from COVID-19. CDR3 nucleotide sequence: TGTGCCAGTAGTTTCCGAGGACAGGGAATTTCTCGCGGGGAGCTGTTTTTT. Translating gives CASSFRGQGISRGELFF.